This T cell receptor beta chain is drawn from a study of CD8 T cell repertoires and HIV-1 epitope variants. Assay: immunoSEQ multiplex PCR; the TCRdb copy retains only in-frame clones and omits some. The sample shows some 5,100 clones, approximately 70% of them seen only once. Per the germline V gene, CDR1 is SGHRS and CDR2 is YFSETQ. The length of the CDR3 is 18 residues. The junction had 13 bases not matched to a gene; V was cut back by 4 bases and J by 4 bases. Worth noting for this clone: Its antigen is as yet unknown.

The receptor was isolated from a male donor with HIV. The sample taken for sequencing was cultured CD8+ T cells derived from PBMCs. J is TRBJ1-4 and V is TRBV5-1, with 10 bases aligning to TRBD1. CDR3 sequence reads: CASSPRAGQGGINEKLFF. The CDR3 DNA sequence: TGCGCCAGCAGCCCCCGAGCAGGACAGGGGGGAATTAATGAAAAACTGTTTTTT.